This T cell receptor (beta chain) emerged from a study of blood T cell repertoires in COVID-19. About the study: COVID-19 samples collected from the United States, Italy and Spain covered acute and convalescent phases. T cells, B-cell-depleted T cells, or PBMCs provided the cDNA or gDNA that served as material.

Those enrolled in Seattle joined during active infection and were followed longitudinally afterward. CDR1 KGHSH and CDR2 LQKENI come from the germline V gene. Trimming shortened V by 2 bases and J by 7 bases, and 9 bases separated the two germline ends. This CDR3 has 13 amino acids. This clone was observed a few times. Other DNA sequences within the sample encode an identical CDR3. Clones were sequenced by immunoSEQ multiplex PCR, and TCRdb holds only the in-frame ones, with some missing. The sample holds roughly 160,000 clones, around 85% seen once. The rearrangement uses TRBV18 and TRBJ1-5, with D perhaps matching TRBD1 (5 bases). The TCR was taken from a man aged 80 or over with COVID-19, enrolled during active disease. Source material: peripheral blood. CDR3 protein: CASSPDRNQPQHF. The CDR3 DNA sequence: TGTGCCAGCTCACCAGACAGAAACCAGCCCCAGCATTTT.